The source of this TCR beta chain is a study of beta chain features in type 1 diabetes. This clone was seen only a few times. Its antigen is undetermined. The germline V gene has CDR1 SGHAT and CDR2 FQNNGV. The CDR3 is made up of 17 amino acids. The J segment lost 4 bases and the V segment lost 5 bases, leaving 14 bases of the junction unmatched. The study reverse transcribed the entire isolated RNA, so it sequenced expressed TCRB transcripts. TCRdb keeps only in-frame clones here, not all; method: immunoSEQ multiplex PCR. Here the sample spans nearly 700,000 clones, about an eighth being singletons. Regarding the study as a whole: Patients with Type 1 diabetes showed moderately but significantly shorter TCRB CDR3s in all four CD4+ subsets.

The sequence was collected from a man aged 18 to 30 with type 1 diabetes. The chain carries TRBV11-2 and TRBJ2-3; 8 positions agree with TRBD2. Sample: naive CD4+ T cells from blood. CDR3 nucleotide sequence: TGTGCCAGCAGCCGAAGGGGACTAGTCGTTGTCGCAGATACGCAGTATTTT. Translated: CASSRRGLVVVADTQYF.